The 18 T cell receptor beta chains in this list originate from one sample, sequenced in a study of cytomegalovirus exposure and HLA in healthy donors. TCRdb keeps only in-frame clones here, not all; method: immunoSEQ multiplex PCR. The repertoire holds approximately 180,000 clones, with roughly 82% as singletons. Sequenced sample: PBMCs. Receptors were obtained from a young woman in good health and CMV-seronegative.

V and J are TRBV14 and TRBJ2-7; TRBD2 matches 8 bases. This CDR3 region has 15 residues. Germline CDR1 and CDR2: SGHDN and FVKESK. V lost 4 bases and J lost 7; bases outside the gene matches: 12. This CDR3 reads CASSLGSGRRWEQYF. The CDR3 DNA follows: TGTGCCAGCAGCCTGGGGAGCGGGAGAAGGTGGGAGCAGTACTTC.

The CDR3 protein is CASSYGQGGYEQYF. The CDR3 bases are TGTGCCAGCAGTTACGGACAGGGAGGGTACGAGCAGTACTTC. The chain employs TRBV6-5 and TRBJ2-7; a weak D match, TRBD1 (8 bases). Looked up from germline, CDR1 is MNHEY and CDR2 is SVGAGI. The CDR3 consists of 14 residues. The V and J ends lost 2 bases and 4 bases respectively, with 12 bases between them.

The rearrangement joins TRBV27 to TRBJ2-1, with D perhaps matching TRBD1 (7 bases). The ends were cut back, 7 bases at V and 15 bases at J, with 19 bases in the middle. The CDR3 spans 12 residues. Germline lookup yields CDR1 MNHEY and CDR2 SMNVEV (reference sequence). The CDR3 sequence is CASIGGGDLPFF. In DNA, the CDR3 is TGTGCCAGCATAGGAGGGGGCGATCTCCCGTTCTTC.

This chain uses TRBV5-8 with TRBJ1-2; 7 bases align to TRBD1. The CDR3 has 16 residues. CDR1 SGHTS and CDR2 YDEGEE come from the germline V gene. V trimming: 0 bases; J trimming: 1 base; junction bases outside the gene matches: 6. The CDR3 bases are TGTGCCAGCAGCTTGGCCCTACAGGGGCTTAACTATGGCTACACCTTC. Its protein product is CASSLALQGLNYGYTF.

The V call is TRBV9, the J call TRBJ2-7; D gene unclear. Trimming shortened V by 4 bases and J by 2 bases, and 10 bases separated the two germline ends. The germline V gene encodes CDR1 SGDLS and CDR2 YYNGEE. The CDR3 extends over 13 amino acids. CDR3 sequence reads: CASSSSPTYEQYF. The CDR3 nucleotides read TGTGCCAGCAGCTCGAGCCCGACCTACGAGCAGTACTTC. The full variable domain, with the rest looked up from reference TRBV9 and TRBJ2-7, is DSGVTQTPKHLITATGQRVTLRCSPRSGDLSVYWYQQSLDQGLQFLIQYYNGEERAKGNILERFSAQQFPDLHSELNLSSLELGDSALYFCASSSSPTYEQYFGPGTRLTVT.

The table lists this clone with a few counts. CDR3 region: CASSFGGRYNEQFF. DNA for the CDR3: TGTGCCAGCAGCTTTGGAGGGAGGTACAATGAGCAGTTCTTC. The rearrangement joins TRBV11-2 to TRBJ2-1; tentative D call: TRBD2 (6 bases). CDR1 is SGHAT, CDR2 FQNNGV, per germline. With 3 bases removed from V and 4 bases from J, the gap between germline ends came to 10 bases. The CDR3 is 14 residues long.

The gene calls are TRBV29-1 and TRBJ1-1; D is unclear. CDR1 and CDR2 from the germline V gene are SQVTM and ANQGSEA. The CDR3 runs 12 residues. The V end was cut by 1 base, the J end by 9 bases, with 12 bases between. CDR3 DNA sequence: TGCAGCGTTGAAGGGCTTGGGCAGAAAGCTTTCTTT. It yields the protein CSVEGLGQKAFF.

The CDR3 reads CASSLIGGNSDTQYF. CDR3 nucleotide sequence: TGTGCCAGCAGCTTAATCGGCGGGAATTCAGATACGCAGTATTTT. The chain employs TRBV7-2 and TRBJ2-3, with D perhaps matching TRBD2 (6 bases). The CDR3 runs to 15 residues. Germline lookup yields CDR1 SGHTA and CDR2 FQGNSA. Trimming took 2 bases from V and 4 from J, leaving 13 bases between them.

V usage is TRBV27 and J usage is TRBJ1-1, with D possibly being TRBD1 (6 bases). Germline-derived CDR1 and CDR2 are MNHEY and SMNVEV (reference sequence). Between the trimmed V and J ends, which lost 5 bases and 1 base, there was a span of 20 bases. The length of the CDR3 is 17 residues. The CDR3 loop reads CASSASPPGTQNTEAFF. In DNA, the CDR3 is TGTGCCAGCAGTGCCTCTCCCCCCGGGACACAGAACACTGAAGCTTTCTTT.

The rearrangement uses TRBV25-1 and TRBJ2-7; a possible D gene is TRBD1 (6 bases). The CDR3 is 18 amino acids. Germline V gene sequence: CDR1 MGHDK, CDR2 SYGVNS. The V gene lost 2 bases and the J gene lost 8 bases, with 28 bases spanning the gap. In DNA, the CDR3 is TGTGCCAGCAGTGAACTTAGCAGTCCAGGGGCGCGGTTGGCCCAGCAGTACTTC. Its protein is CASSELSSPGARLAQQYF.

This chain links TRBV28 with TRBJ2-5; no clear D. V dropped 2 bases and J dropped 3 bases, with 4 bases sitting between them. Germline V CDR1 and CDR2: MDHEN, SYDVKM. The CDR3 length is 12 residues. The CDR3 DNA reads TGTGCCAGCAGTTTACTAGAAGAGACCCAGTACTTC. This gives the protein CASSLLEETQYF.

This chain joins TRBV19 and TRBJ2-2; D possibly corresponds to TRBD2 (6 bases). Looked up from germline, CDR1 is LNHDA and CDR2 is SQIVND (reference sequence). Between the trimmed V and J ends, which lost 9 bases and 6 bases, there was a span of 17 bases. This CDR3 is built from 14 residues. CDR3 protein: CASYGTLYPGELFF. The CDR3 nucleotides read TGTGCCAGCTACGGGACTCTCTATCCCGGGGAGCTGTTTTTT.

This rearrangement joins TRBV9 to TRBJ2-7; a weak D match, TRBD2 (6 bases). V lost 0 bases to trimming and J lost 2 bases, with 12 bases between them. CDR3 size: 15 residues. The germline V gene has CDR1 SGDLS and CDR2 YYNGEE. This CDR3 is CASSVGPSEAYEQYF. As DNA, the CDR3 is TGTGCCAGCAGCGTAGGGCCTAGCGAGGCCTACGAGCAGTACTTC.

This chain uses TRBV7-2 with TRBJ1-5; D gene ambiguous. The CDR3 is made up of 16 amino acids. CDR1 SGHTA and CDR2 FQGNSA come from the germline V gene. V gave up 5 bases and J gave up 6 bases, with 20 bases separating them. This CDR3 reads CASSPLSGEVGQPQHF. In nucleotides, the CDR3 is TGTGCCAGCAGCCCCCTGAGCGGGGAAGTGGGTCAGCCCCAGCATTTT.

V is TRBV5-1 and J is TRBJ2-7; TRBD1 might be the D (6 bases). Germline CDR1 is SGHRS and CDR2 is YFSETQ. Trimming removed 4 bases from V and 0 bases from J, with 11 bases in between. CDR3 length equals 14 residues. CDR3 sequence reads: CASSPDSPSYEQYF. Written as DNA, the CDR3 is TGCGCCAGCAGCCCGGACAGCCCCTCCTACGAGCAGTACTTC.

This rearrangement joins TRBV7-8 to TRBJ2-1; perhaps TRBD1 as D (6 bases). The CDR3 covers 15 residues. Trimming removed 1 base at V and 7 bases at J, with 14 bases between. Germline CDR1 reads SGHVS; CDR2 reads FQNEAQ. CDR3 amino acids: CASSLVVGQPNEQFF. For the CDR3, the DNA is TGTGCCAGCAGCTTAGTGGTCGGACAGCCGAATGAGCAGTTCTTC.

The chain couples TRBV27 to TRBJ1-5; D possibly corresponds to TRBD1 (5 bases). The CDR3 is 16 amino acids. Per the germline V gene, CDR1 is MNHEY and CDR2 is SMNVEV (reference sequence). Between the trimmed V and J ends, which lost 8 bases and 5 bases, there was a span of 22 bases. The CDR3: CASGALWAGNDQPQHF. The CDR3 region has the DNA TGTGCCAGCGGCGCCCTTTGGGCAGGGAATGATCAGCCCCAGCATTTT.

The chain links TRBV28 to TRBJ1-4; D unresolved. Looked up from germline, CDR1 is MDHEN and CDR2 is SYDVKM. Trimming removed 2 bases from V and 3 bases from J, with 13 bases in between. The CDR3 runs 16 residues. The DNA for the CDR3 is TGTGCCAGCAGTTTAACCGACAACGGGGCTAATGAAAAACTGTTTTTT. Residues: CASSLTDNGANEKLFF.